These T cell receptor beta chains were read from a single sample in a study of blood T cell repertoires in COVID-19. Data came from immunoSEQ multiplex PCR; TCRdb stores just in-frame clones and leaves some out. The table includes 90,000 or so clones, nearly 90% detected once. Sequencing was done on a sample of peripheral blood. Source of these receptors: a woman of 80 years or more with active COVID-19. Each CDR3 is given with its conserved first and last residue. Fields, in order: V gene, D gene, J gene, clone size, CDR3 DNA, CDR3 protein. A D gene is named only where the DNA matches it firmly. The listing skips clone size in some rows; elsewhere it reads once, few, many or a size class.

TRBV7-2	TRBD2	TRBJ2-1	.	TGTGCCAGCAGCTTAGGACCGACTAGCGGGGCTGAGCAGTTCTTC	CASSLGPTSGAEQFF
TRBV20-1	.	TRBJ2-5	.	TGCAGTGCTAGACCTGAAGAGACCCAGTACTTC	CSARPEETQYF
TRBV3-1/TRBV3-2	.	TRBJ1-5	few	TGTGCCAGCAGCCTAAGCAATCAGCCCCAGCATTTT	CASSLSNQPQHF
TRBV5-1	.	TRBJ2-1	.	TGCGCCAGCAGCTTAGATTCGGGTGAGCAGTTCTTC	CASSLDSGEQFF
TRBV7-2	TRBD2	TRBJ2-1	.	TGTGCCAGCAGCCCATCTAGCGGGAGTTACAATGAGCAGTTCTTC	CASSPSSGSYNEQFF
TRBV28	TRBD1	TRBJ1-5	.	TGTGCCAGCAGCCAAACCGGGACAGGGATGGCTCAGCCCCAGCATTTT	CASSQTGTGMAQPQHF
TRBV28	TRBD1	TRBJ2-4	.	TGTGCCAGCAGTTTGGACAGGTCAACGGACATTCAGTACTTC	CASSLDRSTDIQYF
TRBV19	.	TRBJ2-5	.	TGTGCCAGTAGTATTAACTGGCAGGTCCGGGAGACCCAGTACTTC	CASSINWQVRETQYF
TRBV14	.	TRBJ2-5	once	TGTGCCAGCAGCCAAGTTGGGGGAGGAGAGACCCAGTACTTC	CASSQVGGGETQYF
TRBV28	.	TRBJ1-2	few	TGTGCCAGCAGAAAACAGGGATCTAACTATGGCTACACCTTC	CASRKQGSNYGYTF
TRBV19	.	TRBJ2-2	.	TGTGCCAGTAGTATAGTCGGAGCGAACACCGGGGAGCTGTTTTTT	CASSIVGANTGELFF
TRBV9	.	TRBJ2-1	.	TGTGCCAGCAGCCCCAGGGGGGACGGACTCTACAATGAGCAGTTCTTC	CASSPRGDGLYNEQFF
TRBV30	.	TRBJ1-1	.	TGTGCCTGGATCGTACATACAGGGAGGGCGGCAGCTTTCTTT	CAWIVHTGRAAAFF
TRBV7-9	TRBD1	TRBJ1-1	.	TGTGCCAGCAGCTTGAAGGGGGCGCGAACTGAAGCTTTCTTT	CASSLKGARTEAFF
TRBV18	TRBD1	TRBJ1-1	once	TGTGCCAGCTCAGGGCGACAGGGGAACACTGAAGCTTTCTTT	CASSGRQGNTEAFF
TRBV5-1	.	TRBJ2-6	.	TGCGCCAGCAGCTTGGGTAGCACAAGCTCTGGGGCCAACGTCCTGACTTTC	CASSLGSTSSGANVLTF
TRBV5-1	.	TRBJ2-3	.	TGCGCCAGCAGCTTGTTACCGGGACAGGGCCGTACTAGCGGGAACACAGATACGCAGTATTTT	CASSLLPGQGRTSGNTDTQYF
TRBV15	.	TRBJ2-7	.	TGTGCCACCAGCAGAGATGCTTTGGCAGGGACCTACGAGCAGTACTTC	CATSRDALAGTYEQYF
TRBV6-5	.	TRBJ2-2	.	TGTGCCAGCAGTTACACAGCCGGCACCGGGGAGCTGTTTTTT	CASSYTAGTGELFF
TRBV27	TRBD2	TRBJ2-3	.	TGTGCCAGCAGTTCCGGGACTAGCGGGAGAGGTGGGCTATTTGGCACAGATACGCAGTATTTT	CASSSGTSGRGGLFGTDTQYF
TRBV9	.	TRBJ1-6	.	TGTGCCAGCAGCGTAGGGGCAGGGTGGATTTCACCCCTCCACTTT	CASSVGAGWISPLHF
TRBV14	.	TRBJ2-1	.	TGTGCCAGCAGCCCTCGTGGAGGTGAGCAGTTCTTC	CASSPRGGEQFF
TRBV7-8	TRBD1	TRBJ1-5	.	TGTGCCAGCAGCTTATCCACGACAGGGACCAATCAGCCCCAGCATTTT	CASSLSTTGTNQPQHF
TRBV28	TRBD2	TRBJ2-7	.	TGTGCCAGCAAGGCTAGCGGCTTATACGAGCAGTACTTC	CASKASGLYEQYF
TRBV13	.	TRBJ2-5	.	TGTGCCAGCAGCTATCGGGCCCTCGGAGGGACCCAGTACTTC	CASSYRALGGTQYF